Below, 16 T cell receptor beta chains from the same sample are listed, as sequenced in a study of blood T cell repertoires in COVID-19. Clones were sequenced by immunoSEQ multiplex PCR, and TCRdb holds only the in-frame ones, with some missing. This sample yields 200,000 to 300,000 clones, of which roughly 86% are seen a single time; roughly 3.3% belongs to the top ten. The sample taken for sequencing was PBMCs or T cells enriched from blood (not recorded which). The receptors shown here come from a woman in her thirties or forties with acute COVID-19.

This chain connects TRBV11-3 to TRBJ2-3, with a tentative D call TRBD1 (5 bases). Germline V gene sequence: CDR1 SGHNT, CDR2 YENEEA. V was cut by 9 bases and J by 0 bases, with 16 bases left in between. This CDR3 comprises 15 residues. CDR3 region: CASRWGQTSTDTQYF. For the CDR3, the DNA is TGTGCCAGTAGGTGGGGCCAGACGAGCACAGATACGCAGTATTTT.

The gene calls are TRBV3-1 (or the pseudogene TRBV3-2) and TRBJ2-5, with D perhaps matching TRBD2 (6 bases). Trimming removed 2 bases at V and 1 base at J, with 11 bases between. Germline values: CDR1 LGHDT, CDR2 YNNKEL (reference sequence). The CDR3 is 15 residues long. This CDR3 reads CASSQSAGPQETQYF. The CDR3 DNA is TGTGCCAGCAGCCAATCGGCGGGGCCCCAAGAGACCCAGTACTTC.

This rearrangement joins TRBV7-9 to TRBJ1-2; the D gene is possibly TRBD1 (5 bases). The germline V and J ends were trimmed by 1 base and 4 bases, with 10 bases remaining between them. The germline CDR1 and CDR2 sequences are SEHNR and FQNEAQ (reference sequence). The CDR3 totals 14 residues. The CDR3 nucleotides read TGTGCCAGCAGCTTAGTTGGGGGGTCCTATGGCTACACCTTC. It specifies CASSLVGGSYGYTF.

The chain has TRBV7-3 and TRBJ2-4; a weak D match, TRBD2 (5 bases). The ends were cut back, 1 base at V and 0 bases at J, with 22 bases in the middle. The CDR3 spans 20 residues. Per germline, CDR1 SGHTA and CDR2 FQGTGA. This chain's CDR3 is CASSLISSPSTGLAKNIQYF. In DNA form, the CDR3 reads TGTGCCAGCAGCTTAATTTCGTCGCCTAGCACTGGGTTAGCCAAAAACATTCAGTACTTC.

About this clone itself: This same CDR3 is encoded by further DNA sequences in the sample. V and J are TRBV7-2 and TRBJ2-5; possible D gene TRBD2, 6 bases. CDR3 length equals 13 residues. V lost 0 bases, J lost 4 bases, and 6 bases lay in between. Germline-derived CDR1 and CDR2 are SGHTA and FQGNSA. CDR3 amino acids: CASSLAGGETQYF. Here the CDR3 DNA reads TGTGCCAGCAGCTTAGCGGGAGGAGAGACCCAGTACTTC.

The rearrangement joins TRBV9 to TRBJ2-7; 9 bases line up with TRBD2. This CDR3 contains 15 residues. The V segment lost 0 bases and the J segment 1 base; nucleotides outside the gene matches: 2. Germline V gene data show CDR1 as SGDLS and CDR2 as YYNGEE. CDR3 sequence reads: CASSVEAGGSYEQYF. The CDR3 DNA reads TGTGCCAGCAGCGTAGAAGCGGGAGGTTCCTACGAGCAGTACTTC.

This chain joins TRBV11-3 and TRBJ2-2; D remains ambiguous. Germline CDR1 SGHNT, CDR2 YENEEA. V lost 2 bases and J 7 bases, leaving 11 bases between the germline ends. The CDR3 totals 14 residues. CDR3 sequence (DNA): TGTGCCAGCAGCTTATCACCCGCACACGGGGAGCTGTTTTTT. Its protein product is CASSLSPAHGELFF.

The CDR3 DNA is TGTGCCAGCAGCCTACGACTAGCTCCTCTTCGTGGGCAGTTCTTC. Its translation is CASSLRLAPLRGQFF. This rearrangement joins TRBV11-2 to TRBJ2-1; 7 bases align to TRBD2. The trim removed 5 bases at V and 12 bases at J, leaving 16 bases unmatched. This CDR3 has 15 amino acids. Germline assignment: CDR1 SGHAT and CDR2 FQNNGV.

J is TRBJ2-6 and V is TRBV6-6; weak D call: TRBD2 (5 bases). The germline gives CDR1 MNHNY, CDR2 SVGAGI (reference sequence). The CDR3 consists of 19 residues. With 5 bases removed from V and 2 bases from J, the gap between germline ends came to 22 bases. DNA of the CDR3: TGTGCCAGCAGTCCCACGTTTGCATTAGGGCGGGCTGGGGCCAACGTCCTGACTTTC. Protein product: CASSPTFALGRAGANVLTF.

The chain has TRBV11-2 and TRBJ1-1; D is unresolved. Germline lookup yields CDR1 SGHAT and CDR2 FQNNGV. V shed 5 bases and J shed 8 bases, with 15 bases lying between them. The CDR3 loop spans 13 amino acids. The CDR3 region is CASSPSSGREAFF. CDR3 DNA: TGTGCCAGCAGCCCCAGCTCAGGCAGAGAAGCTTTCTTT.

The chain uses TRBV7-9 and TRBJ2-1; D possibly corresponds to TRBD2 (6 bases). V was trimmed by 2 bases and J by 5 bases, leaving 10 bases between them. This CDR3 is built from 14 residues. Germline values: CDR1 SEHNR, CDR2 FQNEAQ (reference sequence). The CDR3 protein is CASSLITSNNEQFF. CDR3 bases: TGTGCCAGCAGCTTAATAACTAGCAACAATGAGCAGTTCTTC.

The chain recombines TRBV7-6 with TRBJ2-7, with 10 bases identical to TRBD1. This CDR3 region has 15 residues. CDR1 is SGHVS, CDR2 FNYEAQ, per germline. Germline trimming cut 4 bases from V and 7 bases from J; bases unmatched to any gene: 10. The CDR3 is CASSSTPGTGVEQYF. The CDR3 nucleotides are TGTGCCAGCAGCTCTACCCCCGGGACAGGGGTTGAGCAGTACTTC.

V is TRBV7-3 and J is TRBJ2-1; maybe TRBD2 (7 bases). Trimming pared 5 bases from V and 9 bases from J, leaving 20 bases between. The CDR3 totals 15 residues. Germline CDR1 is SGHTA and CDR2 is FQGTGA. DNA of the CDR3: TGTGCCAGCAGCCAAGGGGGAGGGCCGGGGAGTGAGCAGTTCTTC. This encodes CASSQGGGPGSEQFF.

The CDR3: CASSIRQGNNSPLHF. The DNA for the CDR3 is TGTGCCAGCAGTATCCGTCAGGGGAATAATTCACCCCTCCACTTT. This chain uses TRBV7-9 with TRBJ1-6; a possible D gene is TRBD1 (6 bases). Germline V gene lookup returns CDR1 SEHNR and CDR2 FQNEAQ (reference sequence). The CDR3 is 15 residues long. The germline V and J ends were trimmed by 6 bases and 5 bases, with 14 bases remaining between them.

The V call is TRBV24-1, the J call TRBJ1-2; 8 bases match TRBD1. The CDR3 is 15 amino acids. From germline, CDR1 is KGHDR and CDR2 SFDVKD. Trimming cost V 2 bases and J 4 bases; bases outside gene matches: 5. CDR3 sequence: CATSDSGGDGYGYTF. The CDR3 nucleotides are TGTGCCACCAGTGATTCAGGGGGCGACGGCTATGGCTACACCTTC.

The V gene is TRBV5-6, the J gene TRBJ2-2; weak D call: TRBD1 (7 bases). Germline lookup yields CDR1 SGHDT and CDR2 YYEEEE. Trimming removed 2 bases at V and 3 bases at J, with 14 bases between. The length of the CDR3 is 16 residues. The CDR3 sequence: CASSFVQGTDTGELFF. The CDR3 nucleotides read TGTGCCAGCAGCTTTGTACAGGGGACTGACACCGGGGAGCTGTTTTTT. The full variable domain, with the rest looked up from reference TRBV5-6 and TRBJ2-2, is DAGVTQSPTHLIKTRGQQVTLRCSPKSGHDTVSWYQQALGQGPQFIFQYYEEEERQRGNFPDRFSGHQFPNYSSELNVNALLLGDSALYLCASSFVQGTDTGELFFGEGSRLTVL.